Here is one T cell receptor (beta chain) with its context. Clones were read by immunoSEQ multiplex PCR, and TCRdb kept only the in-frame ones, dropping some. This sample has about 210,000 clones; roughly four fifths occur once, and the top ten carry about 10%. This sample is part of a study of blood T cell repertoires in COVID-19. Study details: Samples representing acute and convalescent COVID-19 were sourced from the United States, Italy and Spain. T cells, B-cell-depleted T cells, or PBMCs provided the cDNA or gDNA that served as material.

Participants spanned ages about 18 to 95 years and resided in fewer than 30 US areas. The sample comprised PBMCs or T cells enriched from blood (not recorded which). This TCR came from a man in his forties or fifties who had recovered from COVID-19.

CDR3 region: CAWSVVRGNTGELFF. CDR3 sequence (DNA): TGTGCCTGGAGTGTAGTCAGGGGGAACACCGGGGAGCTGTTTTTT. V gene TRBV30 combines with J gene TRBJ2-2, with D perhaps matching TRBD1 (6 bases). CDR1 is GTSNPN and CDR2 is SVGIG in the germline V gene (reference sequence). The CDR3 length is 15 residues. The germline V and J ends were trimmed by 0 bases and 1 base, with 9 bases remaining between them.